This T cell receptor (beta chain) was sequenced during a study of post-analysis software for immune sequencing data. Worth noting for this clonotype: Its antigen is unknown.

General study findings and limits: Five or six TRBV segments were more frequent in patients than controls; TRBV5-6, TRBV5-1 and TRBV20-1 belonged to this group. When compared against controls, multiple sclerosis patients showed significantly lower normalized Chao1 diversity. Same-batch samples co-clustered strongly by F measure.

CDR1 and CDR2 from the germline V gene are MDHEN and SYDVKM. The CDR3 is 17 residues long. V shed 4 bases and J shed 1 base, with 17 bases lying between them. Prepared TCR beta cDNA libraries contained unique molecular identifiers. Input of roughly 0.95 to 11 million T cells yielded hundreds of thousands of cDNA molecules. TCRdb processed the PCR reads anew with MiXCR; each CDR3 protein has one entry. Seen here are about 190,000 distinct CDR3 sequences, 29% observed once, and the top ten hold more than 3%. Sequencing input: blood. The source of this sequence is a girl between 2 and 17 years old with multiple sclerosis. The chain combines TRBV28 with TRBJ2-4; D is unresolved. The CDR3 is CASSSTTGEVAKNIQYF. For the CDR3, the DNA is TGTGCCAGCAGTTCCACGACTGGAGAGGTGGCCAAAAACATTCAGTACTTC.